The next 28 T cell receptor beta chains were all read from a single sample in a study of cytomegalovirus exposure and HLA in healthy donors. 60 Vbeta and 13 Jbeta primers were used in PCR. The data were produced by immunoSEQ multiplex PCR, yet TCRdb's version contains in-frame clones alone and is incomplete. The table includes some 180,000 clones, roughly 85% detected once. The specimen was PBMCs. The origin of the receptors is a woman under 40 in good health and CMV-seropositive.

The CDR3 bases are TGTGCCAGCAGTGAACGGTCGAAGCAGTACTTC. It codes for CASSERSKQYF. V and J are TRBV2 and TRBJ2-7; D is uncertain. V lost 2 bases to trimming and J lost 8 bases, with 7 bases between them. In germline, CDR1 is SNHLY, CDR2 FYNNEI. The length of the CDR3 is 11 residues.

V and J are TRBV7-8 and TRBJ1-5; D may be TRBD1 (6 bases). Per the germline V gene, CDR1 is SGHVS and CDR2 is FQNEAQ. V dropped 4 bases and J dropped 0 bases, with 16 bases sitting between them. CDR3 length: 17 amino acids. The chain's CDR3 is CASSSPTGDYSNQPQHF. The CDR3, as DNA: TGTGCCAGCAGCTCGCCGACAGGCGATTATAGCAATCAGCCCCAGCATTTT.

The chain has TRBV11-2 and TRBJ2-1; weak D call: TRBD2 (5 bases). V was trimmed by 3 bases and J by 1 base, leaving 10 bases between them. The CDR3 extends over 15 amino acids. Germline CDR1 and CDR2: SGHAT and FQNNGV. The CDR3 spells CASSFERSSYNEQFF. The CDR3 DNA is TGTGCCAGCAGCTTTGAGCGGTCTTCCTACAATGAGCAGTTCTTC.

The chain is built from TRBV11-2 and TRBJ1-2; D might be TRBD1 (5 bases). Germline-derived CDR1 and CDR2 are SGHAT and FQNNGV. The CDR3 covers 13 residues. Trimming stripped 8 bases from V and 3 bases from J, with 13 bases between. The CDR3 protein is CASGRGGDYGYTF. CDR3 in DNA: TGTGCCAGCGGCCGGGGGGGGGACTATGGCTACACCTTC.

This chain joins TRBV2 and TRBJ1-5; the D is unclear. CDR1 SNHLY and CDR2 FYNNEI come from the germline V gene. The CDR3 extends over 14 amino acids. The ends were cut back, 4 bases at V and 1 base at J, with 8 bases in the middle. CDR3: CASSAASSNQPQHF. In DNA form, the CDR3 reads TGTGCCAGCAGTGCAGCCTCGAGCAATCAGCCCCAGCATTTT.

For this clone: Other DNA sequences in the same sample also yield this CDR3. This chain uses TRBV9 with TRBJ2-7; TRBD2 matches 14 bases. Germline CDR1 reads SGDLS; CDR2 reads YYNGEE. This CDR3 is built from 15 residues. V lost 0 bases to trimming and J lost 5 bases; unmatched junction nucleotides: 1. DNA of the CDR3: TGTGCCAGCAGCGTAGGGGGACTAGCGGGGGACGAGCAGTACTTC. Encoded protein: CASSVGGLAGDEQYF.

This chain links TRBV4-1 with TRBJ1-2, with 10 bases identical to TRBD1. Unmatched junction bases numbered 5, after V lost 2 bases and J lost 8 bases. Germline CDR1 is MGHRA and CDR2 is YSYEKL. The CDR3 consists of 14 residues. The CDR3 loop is CASSQTTGGGGYTF. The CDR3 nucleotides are TGCGCCAGCAGCCAAACGACAGGGGGCGGCGGCTACACCTTC.

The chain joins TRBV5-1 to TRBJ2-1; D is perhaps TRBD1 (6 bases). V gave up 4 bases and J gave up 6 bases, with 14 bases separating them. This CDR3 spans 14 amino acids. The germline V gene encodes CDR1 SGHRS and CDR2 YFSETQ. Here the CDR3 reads CASSTRQDPNEQFF. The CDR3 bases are TGCGCCAGCAGCACCCGACAGGACCCCAATGAGCAGTTCTTC.

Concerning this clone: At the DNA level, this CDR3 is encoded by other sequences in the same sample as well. The CDR3 nucleotides are TGTGCCAGCAGCTTAGGGTCGAGCTCCTACAATGAGCAGTTCTTC. Translating gives CASSLGSSSYNEQFF. The chain is built from TRBV7-8 and TRBJ2-1, with D unclear. The CDR3 covers 15 residues. Trimming took off 1 base at V and 0 bases at J, with 7 bases between the two ends. Germline V CDR1 and CDR2: SGHVS, FQNEAQ.

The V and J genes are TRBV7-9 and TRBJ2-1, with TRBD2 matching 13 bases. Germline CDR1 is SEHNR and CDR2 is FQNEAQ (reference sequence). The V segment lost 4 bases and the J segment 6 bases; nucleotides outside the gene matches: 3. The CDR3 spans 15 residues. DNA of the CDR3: TGTGCCAGCAGCTCGGGACTAGCGGGAACCAATGAGCAGTTCTTC. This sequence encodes CASSSGLAGTNEQFF.

CDR3 residues: CASSQVCSGTPSGANVLTF. The DNA for the CDR3 is TGCGCCAGCAGCCAAGTTTGTTCCGGGACACCCTCTGGGGCCAACGTCCTGACTTTC. This sequence joins TRBV4-1 and TRBJ2-6; a weak D match, TRBD1 (6 bases). CDR3 length: 19 amino acids. The germline V and J ends were trimmed by 1 base and 0 bases, with 16 bases remaining between them. CDR1 is MGHRA, CDR2 YSYEKL, per germline.

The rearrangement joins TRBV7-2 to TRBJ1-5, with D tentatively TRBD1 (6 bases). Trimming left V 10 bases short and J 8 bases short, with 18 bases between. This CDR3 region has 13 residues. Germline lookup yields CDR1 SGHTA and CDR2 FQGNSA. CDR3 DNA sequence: TGTGCCACCAAATCGGGGCCAGGGGAGCCCCAGCATTTT. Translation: CATKSGPGEPQHF.

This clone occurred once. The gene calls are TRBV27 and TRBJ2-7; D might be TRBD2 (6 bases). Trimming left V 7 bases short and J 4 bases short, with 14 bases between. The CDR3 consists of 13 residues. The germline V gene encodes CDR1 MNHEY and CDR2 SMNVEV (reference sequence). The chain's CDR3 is CASIGRTDYEQYF. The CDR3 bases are TGTGCCAGCATAGGGAGGACTGATTACGAGCAGTACTTC.

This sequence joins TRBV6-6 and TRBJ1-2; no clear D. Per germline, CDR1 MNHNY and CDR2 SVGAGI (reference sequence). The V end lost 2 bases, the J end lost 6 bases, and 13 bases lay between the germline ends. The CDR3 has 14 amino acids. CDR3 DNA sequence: TGTGCCAGCAGTTACGACGGGAGGTTTGATGGCTACACCTTC. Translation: CASSYDGRFDGYTF.

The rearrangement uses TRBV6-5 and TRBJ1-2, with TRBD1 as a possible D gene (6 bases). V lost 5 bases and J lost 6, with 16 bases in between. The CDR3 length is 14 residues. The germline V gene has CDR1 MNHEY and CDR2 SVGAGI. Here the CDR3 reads CASSTTQGINGYTF. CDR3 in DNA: TGTGCCAGCAGTACAACACAGGGAATAAATGGCTACACCTTC.

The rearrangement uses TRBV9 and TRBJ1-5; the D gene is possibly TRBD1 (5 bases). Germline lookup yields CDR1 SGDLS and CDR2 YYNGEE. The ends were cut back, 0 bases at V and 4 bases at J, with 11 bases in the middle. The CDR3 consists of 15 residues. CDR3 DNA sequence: TGTGCCAGCAGCGTAGGTGACAGATCAAATCAGCCCCAGCATTTT. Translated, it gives CASSVGDRSNQPQHF. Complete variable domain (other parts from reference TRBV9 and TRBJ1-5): DSGVTQTPKHLITATGQRVTLRCSPRSGDLSVYWYQQSLDQGLQFLIQYYNGEERAKGNILERFSAQQFPDLHSELNLSSLELGDSALYFCASSVGDRSNQPQHFGDGTRLSIL.

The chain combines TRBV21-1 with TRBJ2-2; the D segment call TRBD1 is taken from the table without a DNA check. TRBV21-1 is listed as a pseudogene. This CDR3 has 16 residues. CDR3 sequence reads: CASSRAGQGYTGELFF. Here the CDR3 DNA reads TGTGCCAGCAGCAGGGCGGGACAGGGTTACACCGGGGAGCTGTTTTTT.

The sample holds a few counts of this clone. The CDR3 here is CASSPTGNNQPQHF. The CDR3 DNA follows: TGTGCCAGCAGCCCGACAGGGAACAATCAGCCCCAGCATTTT. The rearrangement links TRBV25-1 to TRBJ1-5, with TRBD1 matching 7 bases. CDR3 size: 14 residues. CDR1 is MGHDK and CDR2 is SYGVNS in the germline V gene. The V and J ends lost 6 bases and 3 bases, in that order; junction bases with no gene match: 5.

DNA for the CDR3: TGCGCCAGCAGTGTAGGGACTAGCGGGTCCTACGAGCAGTACTTC. The encoded protein is CASSVGTSGSYEQYF. J is TRBJ2-7 and V is TRBV5-1; 12 bases are shared with TRBD2. The V segment lost 5 bases and the J segment 1 base; nucleotides outside the gene matches: 4. The CDR3 is made up of 15 amino acids. Looked up from germline, CDR1 is SGHRS and CDR2 is YFSETQ. Combining the CDR3 with reference TRBV5-1 and TRBJ2-7 gives the whole variable domain KAGVTQTPRYLIKTRGQQVTLSCSPISGHRSVSWYQQTPGQGLQFLFEYFSETQRNKGNFPGRFSGRQFSNSRSEMNVSTLELGDSALYLCASSVGTSGSYEQYFGPGTRLTVT.

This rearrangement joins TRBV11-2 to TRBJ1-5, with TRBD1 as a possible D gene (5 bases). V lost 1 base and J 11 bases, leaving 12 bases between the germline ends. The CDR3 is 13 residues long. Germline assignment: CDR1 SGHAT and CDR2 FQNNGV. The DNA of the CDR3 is TGTGCCAGCAGCTTAGCGCGACAGCGTACCCAGCATTTT. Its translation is CASSLARQRTQHF.

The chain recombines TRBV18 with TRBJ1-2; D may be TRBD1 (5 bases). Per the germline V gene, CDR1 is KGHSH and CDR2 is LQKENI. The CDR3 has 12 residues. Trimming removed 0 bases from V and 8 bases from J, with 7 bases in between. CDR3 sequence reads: CASSPPQGGYTF. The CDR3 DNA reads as TGTGCCAGCTCACCACCTCAGGGAGGCTACACCTTC.

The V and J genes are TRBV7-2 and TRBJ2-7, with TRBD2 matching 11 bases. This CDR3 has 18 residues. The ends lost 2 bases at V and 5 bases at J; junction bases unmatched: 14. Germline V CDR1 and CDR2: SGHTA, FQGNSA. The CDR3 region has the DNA TGTGCCAGCAGCTTATTAGTCTTAGCGGGAGGGCCTAGCGACGAGCAGTACTTC. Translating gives CASSLLVLAGGPSDEQYF. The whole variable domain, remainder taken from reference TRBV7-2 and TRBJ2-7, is GAGVSQSPSNKVTEKGKDVELRCDPISGHTALYWYRQSLGQGLEFLIYFQGNSAPDKSGLPSDRFSAERTGGSVSTLTIQRTQQEDSAVYLCASSLLVLAGGPSDEQYFGPGTRLTVT.

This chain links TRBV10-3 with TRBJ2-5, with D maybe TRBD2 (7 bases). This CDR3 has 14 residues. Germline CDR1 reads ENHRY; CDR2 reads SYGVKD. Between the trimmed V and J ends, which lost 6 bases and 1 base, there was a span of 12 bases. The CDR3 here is CAIRLGGGQETQYF. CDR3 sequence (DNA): TGTGCCATCAGATTGGGAGGGGGCCAAGAGACCCAGTACTTC.

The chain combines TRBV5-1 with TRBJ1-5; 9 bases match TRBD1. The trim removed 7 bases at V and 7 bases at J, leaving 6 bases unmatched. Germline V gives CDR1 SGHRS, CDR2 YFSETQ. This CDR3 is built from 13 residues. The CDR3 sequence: CASDHRGLQPQHF. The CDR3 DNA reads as TGCGCCAGCGATCACAGGGGGCTCCAGCCCCAGCATTTT.

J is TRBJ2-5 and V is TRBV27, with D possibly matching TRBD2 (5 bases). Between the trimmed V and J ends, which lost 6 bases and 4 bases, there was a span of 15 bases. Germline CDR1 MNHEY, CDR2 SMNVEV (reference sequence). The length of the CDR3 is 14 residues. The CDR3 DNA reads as TGTGCCAGCAGCCCCCGGGGTATTGGAGAGACCCAGTACTTC. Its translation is CASSPRGIGETQYF.

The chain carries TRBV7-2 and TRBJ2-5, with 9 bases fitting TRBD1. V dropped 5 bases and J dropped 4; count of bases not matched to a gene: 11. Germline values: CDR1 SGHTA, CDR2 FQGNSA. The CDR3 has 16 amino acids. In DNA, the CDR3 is TGTGCCAGCAGCCCGAACAGGGGGCAGGGAGGAGAGACCCAGTACTTC. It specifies CASSPNRGQGGETQYF.

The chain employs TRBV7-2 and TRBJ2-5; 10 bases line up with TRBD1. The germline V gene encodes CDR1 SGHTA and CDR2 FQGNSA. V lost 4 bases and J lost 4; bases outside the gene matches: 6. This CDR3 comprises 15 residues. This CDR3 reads CASSWTGTGVETQYF. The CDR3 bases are TGTGCCAGCAGCTGGACCGGGACAGGGGTAGAGACCCAGTACTTC. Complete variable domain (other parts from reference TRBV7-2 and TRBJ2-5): GAGVSQSPSNKVTEKGKDVELRCDPISGHTALYWYRQSLGQGLEFLIYFQGNSAPDKSGLPSDRFSAERTGGSVSTLTIQRTQQEDSAVYLCASSWTGTGVETQYFGPGTRLLVL.

The CDR3 DNA reads as TGTGCCAGCAGTTCCAGGTTACTGACTGAAGCTTTCTTT. The encoded protein is CASSSRLLTEAFF. The V gene is TRBV6-5, the J gene TRBJ1-1; D ambiguous. There are 13 residues in the CDR3. CDR1 and CDR2 from the germline V gene are MNHEY and SVGAGI. Deletions cut 4 bases from V and 5 bases from J, with 11 bases between.